One sample yielded the 24 T cell receptor beta chains listed below, sequenced in a study of CD8+ T cells in alopecia areata. The treatment: oral pan-JAK inhibitor, 5-10 mg twice daily. Following extraction, RNA underwent reverse transcription to cDNA, which served as the sequencing template. Sequenced by immunoSEQ multiplex PCR; TCRdb stores in-frame clones only, minus some. Among 150,000 to 200,000 clones listed, approximately 67% were seen once. The material sequenced was CD4+ T cells sorted from blood, taken around week 49, from a patient treated with tofacitinib. These receptors came from a human donor with alopecia areata.

The chain's CDR3 is CASSQDLGASSYNEQFF. The CDR3, as DNA: TGCGCCAGCAGCCAAGACCTCGGGGCGAGCTCCTACAATGAGCAGTTCTTC. The chain links TRBV4-3 to TRBJ2-1, with D tentatively TRBD1 or TRBD2 (5 bases each). V lost 0 bases, J lost 0 bases, and 12 bases lay in between. The V gene's germline CDR1 is LGHNA and CDR2 YSLEER. This CDR3 contains 17 residues.

V gene TRBV29-1 combines with J gene TRBJ1-2; D gene unclear. The V gene lost 1 base and the J gene lost 5 bases, with 14 bases spanning the gap. This CDR3 has 14 residues. Looked up from germline, CDR1 is SQVTM and CDR2 is ANQGSEA. The CDR3 nucleotides are TGCAGCGTTGAAGGTGGATTAGTGGGGTATGGCTACACCTTC. Encoded protein: CSVEGGLVGYGYTF.

This chain uses TRBV20-1 with TRBJ2-4, with no clear D. Per germline, CDR1 DFQATT and CDR2 SNEGSKA (reference sequence). Deletions cut 2 bases from V and 7 bases from J, with 6 bases between. This CDR3 is built from 11 residues. Written as DNA, the CDR3 is TGCAGTGCTAGAACTGTCAACATTCAGTACTTC. It translates to CSARTVNIQYF.

The CDR3 region has the DNA TGTGCCAGCAGCATAGGGGGCGCGGGTCAGCCCCAGCATTTT. It encodes CASSIGGAGQPQHF. The rearrangement uses TRBV2 and TRBJ1-5, with 7 nucleotides matching TRBD1. The J segment lost 6 bases and the V segment lost 6 bases, leaving 8 bases of the junction unmatched. In germline, CDR1 is SNHLY, CDR2 FYNNEI. The CDR3 contains 14 residues. Full variable domain (missing parts from reference TRBV2 and TRBJ1-5): EPEVTQTPSHQVTQMGQEVILRCVPISNHLYFYWYRQILGQKVEFLVSFYNNEISEKSEIFDDQFSVERPDGSNFTLKIRSTKLEDSAMYFCASSIGGAGQPQHFGDGTRLSIL.

The genes are TRBV4-1 and TRBJ2-7, with D possibly matching TRBD1 (6 bases). The germline CDR1 and CDR2 sequences are MGHRA and YSYEKL. Trimming took 3 bases from V and 3 from J, leaving 12 bases between them. This CDR3 comprises 14 residues. CDR3 DNA sequence: TGCGCCAGCAGCCAGATAACAGGGATCTACGAGCAGTACTTC. It encodes CASSQITGIYEQYF.

CDR3 nucleotides: TGTGCCAGCAGCAAGGGCGGACAGGGATTCTATAATTCACCCCTCCACTTT. It codes for CASSKGGQGFYNSPLHF. The chain links TRBV27 to TRBJ1-6; TRBD1 matches 8 bases. CDR3 length: 17 residues. Germline V lookup: CDR1 MNHEY, CDR2 SMNVEV (reference sequence). Losses at the gene ends were 6 bases for V and 3 bases for J; bases not matched to a gene: 10.

This chain links TRBV7-9 with TRBJ1-2; a weak D match, TRBD1 (6 bases). Germline lookup yields CDR1 SEHNR and CDR2 FQNEAQ (reference sequence). The CDR3 is 15 residues long. Trimming shortened V by 7 bases and J by 4 bases, and 19 bases separated the two germline ends. CDR3: CASTNTGIWVYGYTF. In nucleotides, the CDR3 is TGTGCCAGCACCAATACAGGGATTTGGGTCTATGGCTACACCTTC.

J is TRBJ2-2 and V is TRBV30; D is undetermined. Germline loops: CDR1 GTSNPN, CDR2 SVGIG (reference sequence). V was trimmed by 0 bases and J by 5 bases, leaving 19 bases between them. The CDR3 has 17 residues. CDR3 protein: CAWSVKPARAITGELFF. As DNA, the CDR3 is TGTGCCTGGAGTGTCAAACCGGCCCGGGCCATTACCGGGGAGCTGTTTTTT.

J is TRBJ2-4 and V is TRBV5-6; 10 bases agree with TRBD2. CDR1 is SGHDT, CDR2 YYEEEE, per germline. The CDR3 runs to 17 residues. The trim removed 1 base at V and 0 bases at J, leaving 4 bases unmatched. The CDR3 sequence: CASSLRTSGLAKNIQYF. For the CDR3, the DNA is TGTGCCAGCAGCTTGCGGACTAGCGGACTAGCCAAAAACATTCAGTACTTC.

V usage is TRBV2 and J usage is TRBJ1-2; no definite D call. CDR3 length equals 14 residues. CDR1 is SNHLY, CDR2 FYNNEI, per germline. V was clipped by 9 bases and J by 7 bases, with 21 bases between them. The CDR3 nucleotides read TGTGCCAGTTCCGTTAAGGGCGCCGGGAGTGGCTACACCTTC. Its protein product is CASSVKGAGSGYTF.

V is TRBV5-1 and J is TRBJ1-6; D remains unclear. This CDR3 comprises 15 residues. Per the germline V gene, CDR1 is SGHRS and CDR2 is YFSETQ. Trimming removed 3 bases from V and 5 bases from J, with 12 bases in between. This CDR3 is CASSSATSDNSPLHF. CDR3 bases: TGCGCCAGCAGCTCAGCGACAAGTGATAATTCACCCCTCCACTTT.

This clone appeared a few times. V usage is TRBV29-1 and J usage is TRBJ2-3; 10 positions agree with TRBD2. The germline V gene encodes CDR1 SQVTM and CDR2 ANQGSEA. The CDR3 length is 15 residues. V shed 4 bases, J shed 2 bases, and the junction held 6 bases outside the gene matches. The CDR3 region is CSVVRLAGATDTQYF. CDR3 sequence (DNA): TGCAGCGTTGTTCGGCTAGCGGGGGCCACAGATACGCAGTATTTT.

The rearrangement links TRBV7-6 to TRBJ2-2; tentative D call: TRBD2 (5 bases). The V end lost 1 base, the J end lost 7 bases, and 7 bases lay between the germline ends. Germline values: CDR1 SGHVS, CDR2 FNYEAQ. The CDR3 is made up of 13 amino acids. This CDR3 reads CASSLGGGGELFF. In nucleotides, the CDR3 is TGTGCCAGCAGCTTAGGAGGAGGCGGGGAGCTGTTTTTT. The full variable domain, in which reference TRBV7-6 and TRBJ2-2 provide the parts outside the CDR3, is GAGVSQSPRYKVTKRGQDVALRCDPISGHVSLYWYRQALGQGPEFLTYFNYEAQQDKSGLPNDRFSAERPEGSISTLTIQRTEQRDSAMYRCASSLGGGGELFFGEGSRLTVL.

V and J are TRBV25-1 and TRBJ1-2, with D tentatively TRBD1 (5 bases). The germline V and J ends were trimmed by 2 bases and 6 bases, with 7 bases remaining between them. CDR3 length equals 12 residues. Germline V gene data show CDR1 as MGHDK and CDR2 as SYGVNS. The CDR3: CASSEIGDGYTF. CDR3 bases: TGTGCCAGCAGTGAAATAGGGGATGGCTACACCTTC.

CDR3 in DNA: TGTGCCAGCAGCCGGCGGGACAGAGCAGCTGGGGCCAACGTCCTGACTTTC. Translated, it gives CASSRRDRAAGANVLTF. The V call is TRBV7-9, the J call TRBJ2-6, with a tentative D call TRBD1 (7 bases). Germline CDR1 SEHNR, CDR2 FQNEAQ (reference sequence). The CDR3 totals 17 residues. Trimming removed 5 bases from V and 2 bases from J, with 16 bases in between.

This chain joins TRBV29-1 and TRBJ1-1, with 8 nucleotides matching TRBD1. Germline trimming cut 7 bases from V and 1 base from J; bases unmatched to any gene: 5. Looked up from germline, CDR1 is SQVTM and CDR2 is ANQGSEA. The CDR3 runs 13 residues. DNA of the CDR3: TGCAGCGCCCGAGGGACAGGGAACACTGAAGCTTTCTTT. It is translated as CSARGTGNTEAFF.

The chain uses TRBV28 and TRBJ2-1, with D hard to call. The CDR3 contains 12 residues. Germline V gene lookup returns CDR1 MDHEN and CDR2 SYDVKM. Deletions cut 4 bases from V and 8 bases from J, with 9 bases between. This CDR3 is CASSSQIYEQFF. CDR3 nucleotides: TGTGCCAGCAGTTCACAAATTTATGAGCAGTTCTTC.

This clone was seen only a few times. V is TRBV7-2 and J is TRBJ2-4; D is perhaps TRBD2 (5 bases). This CDR3 has 18 residues. With 0 bases removed from V and 6 bases from J, the gap between germline ends came to 21 bases. Per the germline V gene, CDR1 is SGHTA and CDR2 is FQGNSA. CDR3 in DNA: TGTGCCAGCAGCTTAGCCCCGAATAGAGGGCGAGACCGAAACATTCAGTACTTC. As protein: CASSLAPNRGRDRNIQYF.

The sample holds a few counts of this clone. The rearrangement joins TRBV29-1 to TRBJ2-4; possibly TRBD1 for D (6 bases). Per the germline V gene, CDR1 is SQVTM and CDR2 is ANQGSEA. The CDR3 sequence is 13 residues long. The V gene lost 6 bases and the J gene lost 6 bases, with 15 bases spanning the gap. CDR3 in DNA: TGCAGCGTGGGGGCCCCCCTTTCAAACATTCAGTACTTC. It translates to CSVGAPLSNIQYF.

This clone has just one count. V usage is TRBV30 and J usage is TRBJ1-4; perhaps TRBD1 as D (5 bases). Germline V gene data show CDR1 as GTSNPN and CDR2 as SVGIG (reference sequence). This CDR3 is built from 15 residues. Trimming removed 1 base at V and 7 bases at J, with 16 bases between. Here the CDR3 reads CAWSEGAGTGEKLFF. CDR3 bases: TGTGCCTGGAGTGAAGGAGCCGGGACGGGTGAAAAACTGTTTTTT.

The V and J genes are TRBV29-1 and TRBJ2-5, with D uncertain. The germline CDR1 and CDR2 sequences are SQVTM and ANQGSEA. Trimming took off 6 bases at V and 1 base at J, with 12 bases between the two ends. The length of the CDR3 is 13 residues. The CDR3: CSVPSGSQETQYF. The DNA for the CDR3 is TGCAGCGTCCCCTCCGGCAGCCAAGAGACCCAGTACTTC. The whole variable domain, remainder taken from reference TRBV29-1 and TRBJ2-5, is SAVISQKPSRDICQRGTSLTIQCQVDSQVTMMFWYRQQPGQSLTLIATANQGSEATYESGFVIDKFPISRPNLTFSTLTVSNMSPEDSSIYLCSVPSGSQETQYFGPGTRLLVL.

The chain has TRBV6-6 and TRBJ1-5, with 8 bases that match TRBD1. Trimming cost V 8 bases and J 2 bases; bases outside gene matches: 8. This CDR3 has 15 amino acids. The germline V gene has CDR1 MNHNY and CDR2 SVGAGI (reference sequence). CDR3 region: CASSEDRAGNQPQHF. In DNA form, the CDR3 reads TGTGCCAGCTCCGAGGACAGGGCGGGCAATCAGCCCCAGCATTTT.

CDR3: CASSRTGSYGYTF. The CDR3 DNA sequence: TGTGCCAGCAGTCGGACGGGCAGCTATGGCTACACCTTC. The chain combines TRBV6-1 with TRBJ1-2; no firm D call. Germline values: CDR1 MNHNS, CDR2 SASEGT. This CDR3 is built from 13 residues. Deletions cut 5 bases from V and 4 bases from J, with 11 bases between.

The chain joins TRBV5-6 to TRBJ1-1; D ambiguous. This CDR3 is 12 amino acids long. The V gene's germline CDR1 is SGHDT and CDR2 YYEEEE. Trimming removed 4 bases from V and 8 bases from J, with 12 bases in between. CDR3 sequence: CASSRARTEAFF. DNA of the CDR3: TGTGCCAGCAGCCGGGCGCGAACGGAAGCTTTCTTT.